These 9 T cell receptor beta chains were sequenced from one sample in a study of blood T cell repertoires in COVID-19. The table came from immunoSEQ multiplex PCR; TCRdb's copy has only in-frame clones and leaves some out. The sample includes about 280,000 clones, approximately 80% of them seen just once. Sequencing input: PBMCs or T cells enriched from blood (not recorded which). These TCRs come from a man aged 40-49 years who had been exposed to COVID-19.

The V gene is TRBV5-1, the J gene TRBJ2-6, with D maybe TRBD2 (5 bases). V lost 1 base to trimming and J lost 3 bases, with 17 bases between them. The CDR3 is made up of 18 amino acids. Per the germline V gene, CDR1 is SGHRS and CDR2 is YFSETQ. CDR3 region: CASSLFSFGVRGANVLTF. The CDR3 DNA is TGCGCCAGCAGCTTGTTTTCCTTCGGGGTACGTGGGGCCAACGTCCTGACTTTC.

This chain connects TRBV7-8 to TRBJ2-1; 8 positions agree with TRBD2. Germline V gene sequence: CDR1 SGHVS, CDR2 FQNEAQ. The CDR3 consists of 15 residues. The junction had 8 bases not matched to a gene; V was cut back by 4 bases and J by 6 bases. CDR3 sequence reads: CASSSLGTSTNEQFF. In DNA form, the CDR3 reads TGTGCCAGCAGCTCCCTGGGGACTAGTACCAATGAGCAGTTCTTC.

This chain connects TRBV7-3 to TRBJ2-1, with a possible D match to TRBD2 (6 bases). The length of the CDR3 is 13 residues. The germline CDR1 and CDR2 sequences are SGHTA and FQGTGA. V was pared by 0 bases and J by 15 bases, with 15 bases between. CDR3 bases: TGTGCCAGCAGCTTAACAATGGCGGGAAATCTGTTCTTC. Translation gives CASSLTMAGNLFF. The full variable domain, with the rest looked up from reference TRBV7-3 and TRBJ2-1, is GAGVSQTPSNKVTEKGKYVELRCDPISGHTALYWYRQSLGQGPEFLIYFQGTGAADDSGLPNDRFFAVRPEGSVSTLKIQRTERGDSAVYLCASSLTMAGNLFFGPGTRLTVL.

V gene TRBV18 combines with J gene TRBJ1-2; 12 bases align to TRBD1. Unmatched junction bases numbered 3, after V lost 3 bases and J lost 7 bases. The CDR3 extends over 14 amino acids. The germline V gene encodes CDR1 KGHSH and CDR2 LQKENI. The CDR3 region has the DNA TGTGCCAGCTCACCGGGACAGGGGGCAGGTGGCTACACCTTC. Translating it yields CASSPGQGAGGYTF.

This chain uses TRBV10-2 with TRBJ1-4; 10 bases fit TRBD1. V gave up 7 bases and J gave up 0 bases; unmatched junction bases: 8. The germline gives CDR1 WSHSY, CDR2 SAAADI. The CDR3 is 17 amino acids. CDR3 amino acids: CASKGQGIGATNEKLFF. In nucleotides, the CDR3 is TGCGCCAGCAAGGGACAGGGGATTGGCGCAACTAATGAAAAACTGTTTTTT.

This rearrangement joins TRBV3-1 (or the pseudogene TRBV3-2) to TRBJ2-7, with 7 positions matching TRBD1. With 4 bases clipped from V and 6 bases from J, the junction kept 9 bases outside the gene matches. There are 14 residues in the CDR3. In germline, CDR1 is LGHDT, CDR2 YNNKEL (reference sequence). CDR3 sequence: CASSPDRAWAEQYF. CDR3 bases: TGTGCCAGCAGCCCAGACAGGGCCTGGGCCGAGCAGTACTTC.

A few counts support this clone. CDR3 sequence (DNA): TGTGCCCGGGACACCCCCATGAACACTGAAGCTTTCTTT. Translation gives CARDTPMNTEAFF. V usage is TRBV30 and J usage is TRBJ1-1, with TRBD1 as a possible D gene (6 bases). The CDR3 runs 13 residues. The V gene's germline CDR1 is GTSNPN and CDR2 SVGIG (reference sequence). Trimming took off 8 bases at V and 0 bases at J, with 13 bases between the two ends.

The CDR3, as DNA: TGTGCCAGCAGCTTTCCGGGAGACAATGAGCAGTTCTTC. Protein: CASSFPGDNEQFF. V is TRBV7-3 and J is TRBJ2-1; the D gene is possibly TRBD2 (6 bases). V gave up 3 bases and J gave up 5 bases, with 8 bases separating them. The germline V gene encodes CDR1 SGHTA and CDR2 FQGTGA. This CDR3 contains 13 residues.

In this sample, this clone turned up once. V and J are TRBV12-3 or TRBV12-4 and TRBJ2-7; D gene uncertain. V lost 7 bases, J lost 0 bases, and 10 bases lay in between. CDR3 length equals 13 residues. CDR3: CASTPRSSYEQYF. The CDR3 bases are TGTGCCAGCACCCCTCGGAGCTCCTACGAGCAGTACTTC.